The 32 T cell receptor beta chains listed next were all sequenced from one sample in a study of T cell changes during pregnancy in multiple sclerosis. The data were produced by immunoSEQ multiplex PCR, yet TCRdb's version contains in-frame clones alone and is incomplete. The sample holds 30,000 to 35,000 clones, approximately 90% seen once. The specimen was CD8+ T cells from peripheral blood mononuclear cells, collected before pregnancy. The receptors here all came from a female donor with multiple sclerosis, enrolled in a pregnancy study.

The V and J genes are TRBV5-6 and TRBJ2-7; the D gene is possibly TRBD1 (5 bases). V was shortened by 2 bases and J by 0 bases, with 9 bases between the two germline ends. This CDR3 has 14 amino acids. CDR1 and CDR2 from the germline V gene are SGHDT and YYEEEE. The chain's CDR3 is CASSFADSSYEQYF. The DNA for the CDR3 is TGTGCCAGCAGCTTCGCCGACAGCTCCTACGAGCAGTACTTC.

This chain connects TRBV6-6 to TRBJ2-2; D is undetermined. There are 15 residues in the CDR3. Germline-derived CDR1 and CDR2 are MNHNY and SVGAGI (reference sequence). Trimming pared 3 bases from V and 0 bases from J, leaving 8 bases between. The CDR3 coding sequence is TGTGCCAGCAGTTATCAGTGGTCGAACACCGGGGAGCTGTTTTTT. Translated: CASSYQWSNTGELFF.

The V and J genes are TRBV4-2 and TRBJ2-3; 9 bases map to TRBD2. The junction had 4 bases not matched to a gene; V was cut back by 0 bases and J by 3 bases. The CDR3 totals 16 residues. The germline V gene encodes CDR1 LGHNA and CDR2 YNFKEQ. The CDR3 DNA sequence: TGTGCCAGCAGCCAAGAAGCGGGGGGCGGGACAGATACGCAGTATTTT. It codes for CASSQEAGGGTDTQYF.

In DNA, the CDR3 is TGCGCCAGCAGCTTTGGTGGCGGCTATGGCTACACCTTC. It codes for CASSFGGGYGYTF. The chain joins TRBV5-1 to TRBJ1-2, with D unresolved. From germline, CDR1 is SGHRS and CDR2 YFSETQ. CDR3 length equals 13 residues. Trimming left V 2 bases short and J 4 bases short, with 9 bases between. The complete variable domain, with remaining parts taken from reference TRBV5-1 and TRBJ1-2, reads KAGVTQTPRYLIKTRGQQVTLSCSPISGHRSVSWYQQTPGQGLQFLFEYFSETQRNKGNFPGRFSGRQFSNSRSEMNVSTLELGDSALYLCASSFGGGYGYTFGSGTRLTVV.

The chain has TRBV23-1 and TRBJ2-1; 10 bases map to TRBD2. TRBV23-1 is classed as an ORF, of uncertain function. This CDR3 is built from 18 residues. The V segment lost 4 bases and the J segment 4 bases; nucleotides outside the gene matches: 13. This CDR3 is CASSPRELAGEGYNEQFF. CDR3 in DNA: TGCGCCAGCAGTCCCCGTGAGCTAGCGGGAGAGGGGTACAATGAGCAGTTCTTC.

The chain has TRBV6-5 and TRBJ2-4, with a possible D match to TRBD1 (8 bases). The length of the CDR3 is 13 residues. V lost 5 bases to trimming and J lost 11 bases, with 16 bases between them. Germline V gene sequence: CDR1 MNHEY, CDR2 SVGAGI. DNA for the CDR3: TGTGCCAGCAGTCCCGGACAGGGAGGGTTTCAGTACTTC. It codes for CASSPGQGGFQYF.

The V gene is TRBV6-6, the J gene TRBJ2-5, with TRBD2 matching 13 bases. V was pared by 4 bases and J by 0 bases, with 2 bases of the junction left unmatched. The CDR3 totals 16 residues. The germline CDR1 and CDR2 sequences are MNHNY and SVGAGI (reference sequence). The CDR3 sequence: CASSWGLAGNQETQYF. CDR3 bases: TGTGCCAGCAGTTGGGGACTAGCGGGGAACCAAGAGACCCAGTACTTC.

The CDR3 coding sequence is TGCGCCAGCAGCTCTGCAACAGGGACCGAAGCTTTCTTT. This gives the protein CASSSATGTEAFF. The chain is built from TRBV5-1 and TRBJ1-1; a weak D match, TRBD1 (6 bases). Trimming pared 3 bases from V and 8 bases from J, leaving 14 bases between. The CDR3 totals 13 residues. The germline CDR1 and CDR2 sequences are SGHRS and YFSETQ. Looking up the rest from reference TRBV5-1 and TRBJ1-1 gives the full variable domain: KAGVTQTPRYLIKTRGQQVTLSCSPISGHRSVSWYQQTPGQGLQFLFEYFSETQRNKGNFPGRFSGRQFSNSRSEMNVSTLELGDSALYLCASSSATGTEAFFGQGTRLTVV.

The chain is built from TRBV29-1 and TRBJ2-7, with TRBD1 identical over 8 bases. The germline V gene has CDR1 SQVTM and CDR2 ANQGSEA. V lost 6 bases to trimming and J lost 0 bases; unmatched junction nucleotides: 10. The CDR3 has 15 amino acids. The CDR3 bases are TGCAGCGTCTCATCCCGGGACAGGAGCTCCTACGAGCAGTACTTC. This sequence encodes CSVSSRDRSSYEQYF.

The J gene is TRBJ2-2, the V gene TRBV6-1, with a tentative D call TRBD1 (5 bases). CDR3 length equals 14 residues. Germline lookup yields CDR1 MNHNS and CDR2 SASEGT. Trimming removed 6 bases at V and 7 bases at J, with 15 bases between. In DNA form, the CDR3 reads TGTGCCAGCAGACCGGACATGTGGGTCGGGGAGCTGTTTTTT. Its protein is CASRPDMWVGELFF.

V gene TRBV6-5 combines with J gene TRBJ2-2, with a tentative D call TRBD1 (5 bases). This CDR3 spans 12 amino acids. Germline V gene lookup returns CDR1 MNHEY and CDR2 SVGAGI. Trimming left V 4 bases short and J 6 bases short, with 6 bases between. The CDR3 region is CASSSTAGELFF. In nucleotides, the CDR3 is TGTGCCAGCAGTTCGACAGCCGGGGAGCTGTTTTTT.

This clone was seen once. The V and J genes are TRBV6-4 and TRBJ2-2; 7 bases line up with TRBD1. Per germline, CDR1 MRHNA and CDR2 SNTAGT. V lost 2 bases and J lost 1; bases outside the gene matches: 10. The CDR3 runs to 18 residues. In DNA form, the CDR3 reads TGTGCCAGCAGTGACCAACGAGTTGACAGGGAGAACACCGGGGAGCTGTTTTTT. Translating it yields CASSDQRVDRENTGELFF.

The chain couples TRBV30 to TRBJ2-7; 12 bases align to TRBD1. There are 17 residues in the CDR3. Germline-derived CDR1 and CDR2 are GTSNPN and SVGIG (reference sequence). J was trimmed by 4 bases and V by 4 bases; bases with no gene match: 14. CDR3 region: CAWTWEFGTGGAYEQYF. CDR3 in DNA: TGTGCCTGGACCTGGGAGTTCGGGACAGGGGGCGCGTACGAGCAGTACTTC.

The chain combines TRBV29-1 with TRBJ2-7; D possibly corresponds to TRBD2 (7 bases). Per the germline V gene, CDR1 is SQVTM and CDR2 is ANQGSEA. Trimming shortened V by 4 bases and J by 2 bases, and 9 bases separated the two germline ends. The CDR3 spans 12 residues. This chain's CDR3 is CSVVGGPYEQYF. CDR3 DNA sequence: TGCAGCGTTGTGGGGGGGCCCTACGAGCAGTACTTC.

The rearrangement links TRBV7-8 to TRBJ2-2, with D maybe TRBD1 (6 bases). The CDR3 totals 14 residues. Germline assignment: CDR1 SGHVS and CDR2 FQNEAQ. V was clipped by 1 base and J by 6 bases, with 9 bases between them. CDR3 amino acids: CASSLVKGAGELFF. In DNA form, the CDR3 reads TGTGCCAGCAGCTTAGTCAAGGGGGCCGGGGAGCTGTTTTTT.

This sequence joins TRBV5-4 and TRBJ2-7, with 7 bases lining up with TRBD1. The germline V gene has CDR1 SGHNT and CDR2 YYREEE (reference sequence). This CDR3 spans 13 amino acids. V dropped 4 bases and J dropped 7; count of bases not matched to a gene: 8. The CDR3 protein is CASSQTGVGEQYF. CDR3 bases: TGTGCCAGCAGCCAAACAGGGGTGGGGGAGCAGTACTTC.

The CDR3 nucleotides are TGTGCCAGCAGTCAAAGACAGGGTATCAATCAGCCCCAGCATTTT. Its protein product is CASSQRQGINQPQHF. The V gene is TRBV2, the J gene TRBJ1-5; 7 nucleotides agree with TRBD1. The CDR3 is 15 amino acids. Per the germline V gene, CDR1 is SNHLY and CDR2 is FYNNEI. The ends lost 5 bases at V and 3 bases at J; junction bases unmatched: 7.

The chain uses TRBV6-4 and TRBJ2-1; D remains unclear. CDR3 size: 14 residues. Per germline, CDR1 MRHNA and CDR2 SNTAGT. V gave up 0 bases and J gave up 8 bases, with 11 bases separating them. The CDR3 loop is CASSDSGPSDEQFF. CDR3 coding DNA: TGTGCCAGCAGTGACTCGGGCCCCTCGGATGAGCAGTTCTTC.

The chain links TRBV29-1 to TRBJ1-2, with D perhaps TRBD1 (6 bases). Trimming removed 7 bases at V and 6 bases at J, with 15 bases between. Germline V gene lookup returns CDR1 SQVTM and CDR2 ANQGSEA. This CDR3 is 12 amino acids long. This CDR3 reads CSAQGFVDGYTF. In nucleotides, the CDR3 is TGCAGCGCTCAGGGGTTTGTCGATGGCTACACCTTC.

This clone was observed once. CDR3 coding DNA: TGCGCCAGCAGCCAAGGACTAGCGGGGGGACACTACAATGAGCAGTTCTTC. Its protein is CASSQGLAGGHYNEQFF. The rearrangement uses TRBV4-3 and TRBJ2-1; 13 bases agree with TRBD2. V shed 1 base, J shed 3 bases, and the junction held 3 bases outside the gene matches. The CDR3 length is 17 residues. The germline V gene has CDR1 LGHNA and CDR2 YSLEER.

The chain recombines TRBV5-1 with TRBJ2-3, with a tentative D call TRBD1 (5 bases). The CDR3 extends over 14 amino acids. V was clipped by 9 bases and J by 3 bases, with 17 bases between them. Germline V gives CDR1 SGHRS, CDR2 YFSETQ. CDR3 DNA: TGCGCCACCGGTGACAGCTCCCTAACAGATACGCAGTATTTT. Its protein product is CATGDSSLTDTQYF. Full variable domain (outside the CDR3, taken from reference TRBV5-1 and TRBJ2-3): KAGVTQTPRYLIKTRGQQVTLSCSPISGHRSVSWYQQTPGQGLQFLFEYFSETQRNKGNFPGRFSGRQFSNSRSEMNVSTLELGDSALYLCATGDSSLTDTQYFGPGTRLTVL.

This chain connects TRBV7-9 to TRBJ2-7; a weak D match, TRBD1 (6 bases). The CDR3 sequence is 15 residues long. Trimming removed 4 bases at V and 2 bases at J, with 15 bases between. Germline loops: CDR1 SEHNR, CDR2 FQNEAQ (reference sequence). This chain's CDR3 is CASSSPGTPPYEQYF. CDR3 bases: TGTGCCAGCAGCTCCCCCGGGACACCACCCTACGAGCAGTACTTC.

This chain joins TRBV7-9 and TRBJ2-7; TRBD2 matches 8 bases. The CDR3 covers 13 residues. The J segment lost 6 bases and the V segment lost 5 bases, leaving 6 bases of the junction unmatched. Germline lookup yields CDR1 SEHNR and CDR2 FQNEAQ (reference sequence). DNA for the CDR3: TGTGCCAGCAGCGCCGGACTAGCAGGCGAGCAGTACTTC. Its translation: CASSAGLAGEQYF.

V usage is TRBV14 and J usage is TRBJ1-2; D perhaps matches TRBD1 (5 bases). The germline V gene encodes CDR1 SGHDN and CDR2 FVKESK. Trimming took 1 base from V and 2 from J, leaving 11 bases between them. The CDR3 contains 15 residues. In nucleotides, the CDR3 is TGTGCCAGCAGCCAAGGGCGGGGGTTAAACTATGGCTACACCTTC. Translated: CASSQGRGLNYGYTF.

The chain carries TRBV7-2 and TRBJ1-1; weak D call: TRBD1 (6 bases). Trimming removed 5 bases from V and 1 base from J, with 20 bases in between. The CDR3 loop spans 17 amino acids. CDR1 and CDR2 from the germline V gene are SGHTA and FQGNSA. CDR3 protein: CASSSWDIRGENTEAFF. CDR3 nucleotide sequence: TGTGCCAGCAGCAGTTGGGACATAAGGGGTGAGAACACTGAAGCTTTCTTT.

The chain combines TRBV5-6 with TRBJ1-2; 7 bases align to TRBD1. The length of the CDR3 is 15 residues. Germline V CDR1 and CDR2: SGHDT, YYEEEE. The V gene end was trimmed by 4 bases and the J gene end by 4 bases; junction bases not matched to a gene: 10. CDR3: CASSLSGQVVYGYTF. The CDR3 nucleotides are TGTGCCAGCAGCCTCTCAGGACAGGTAGTCTATGGCTACACCTTC.

V is TRBV10-3 and J is TRBJ2-2, with D tentatively TRBD1 (5 bases). Trimming removed 6 bases from V and 4 bases from J, with 6 bases in between. The germline CDR1 and CDR2 sequences are ENHRY and SYGVKD. CDR3 length equals 12 residues. The CDR3 spells CAIRTGTGELFF. The CDR3 nucleotides are TGTGCCATCAGAACAGGCACCGGGGAGCTGTTTTTT.

The chain recombines TRBV4-2 with TRBJ1-1; 9 bases agree with TRBD1. V lost 2 bases to trimming and J lost 1 base; unmatched junction nucleotides: 5. CDR3 length equals 16 residues. Germline V gene sequence: CDR1 LGHNA, CDR2 YNFKEQ. The CDR3 loop reads CASSQRQGDANTEAFF. In nucleotides, the CDR3 is TGTGCCAGCAGCCAAAGACAGGGGGACGCGAACACTGAAGCTTTCTTT.

The V gene is TRBV5-6, the J gene TRBJ2-1; 11 bases fit TRBD2. The CDR3 extends over 16 amino acids. The V gene's germline CDR1 is SGHDT and CDR2 YYEEEE. J was trimmed by 0 bases and V by 7 bases; bases with no gene match: 6. For the CDR3, the DNA is TGTGCCAGCGTTAGCGGGGGGGCGTTCTCCTACAATGAGCAGTTCTTC. This codes for CASVSGGAFSYNEQFF.

The chain is built from TRBV10-2 and TRBJ2-7, with 9 bases that match TRBD2. The germline CDR1 and CDR2 sequences are WSHSY and SAAADI. The V gene end was trimmed by 4 bases and the J gene end by 2 bases; junction bases not matched to a gene: 3. The CDR3 has 14 amino acids. The CDR3 region is CASSVPSGAYEQYF. The CDR3 DNA reads TGCGCCAGCAGTGTACCTAGCGGGGCCTACGAGCAGTACTTC.

This clone was counted once. The chain uses TRBV7-9 and TRBJ2-7; a possible D gene is TRBD1 (5 bases). The ends were cut back, 4 bases at V and 1 base at J, with 8 bases in the middle. Per germline, CDR1 SEHNR and CDR2 FQNEAQ (reference sequence). The CDR3 covers 13 residues. As DNA, the CDR3 is TGTGCCAGCAGCTCAGGGTTATCCTACGAGCAGTACTTC. Its protein product is CASSSGLSYEQYF.

V usage is TRBV2 and J usage is TRBJ1-4, with 9 bases identical to TRBD1. Germline V gives CDR1 SNHLY, CDR2 FYNNEI. The CDR3 extends over 18 amino acids. J lost 7 bases, V lost 2 bases, and 14 bases had no gene match. The CDR3 DNA sequence: TGTGCCAGCAGTGAATGGGTAGGCGGGACAGGGAAGGTTGAAAAACTGTTTTTT. This translates into CASSEWVGGTGKVEKLFF.